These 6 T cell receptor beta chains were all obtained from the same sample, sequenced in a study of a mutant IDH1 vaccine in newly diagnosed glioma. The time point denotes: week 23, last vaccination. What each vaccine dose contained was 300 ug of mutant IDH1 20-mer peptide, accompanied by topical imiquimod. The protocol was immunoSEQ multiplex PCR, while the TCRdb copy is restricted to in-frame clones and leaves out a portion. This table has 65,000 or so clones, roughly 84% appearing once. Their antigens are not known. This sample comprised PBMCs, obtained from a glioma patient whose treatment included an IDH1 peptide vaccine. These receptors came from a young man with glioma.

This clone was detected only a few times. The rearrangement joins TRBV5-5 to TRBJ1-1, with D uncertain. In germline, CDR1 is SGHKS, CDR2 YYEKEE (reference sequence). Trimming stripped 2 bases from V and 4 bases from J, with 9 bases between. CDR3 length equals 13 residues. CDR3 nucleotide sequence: TGTGCCAGCAGCTTCTCCCGGGCCACTGAAGCTTTCTTT. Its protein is CASSFSRATEAFF. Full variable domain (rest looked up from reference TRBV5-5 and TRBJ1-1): DAGVTQSPTHLIKTRGQQVTLRCSPISGHKSVSWYQQVLGQGPQFIFQYYEKEERGRGNFPDRFSARQFPNYSSELNVNALLLGDSALYLCASSFSRATEAFFGQGTRLTVV.

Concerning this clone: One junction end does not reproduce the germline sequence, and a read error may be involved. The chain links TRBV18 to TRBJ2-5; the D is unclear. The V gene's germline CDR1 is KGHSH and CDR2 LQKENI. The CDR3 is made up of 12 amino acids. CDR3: CASSPPQETQYF. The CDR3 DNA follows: TGTGCCAGCTCTCCACCCCAAGAGACCCAGTACTTC.

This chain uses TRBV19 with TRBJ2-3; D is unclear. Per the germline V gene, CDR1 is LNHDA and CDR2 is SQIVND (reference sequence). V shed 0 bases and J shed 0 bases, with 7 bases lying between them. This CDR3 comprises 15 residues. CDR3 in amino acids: CASSIEGTSTDTQYF. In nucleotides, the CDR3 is TGTGCCAGTAGTATAGAGGGAACTAGCACAGATACGCAGTATTTT. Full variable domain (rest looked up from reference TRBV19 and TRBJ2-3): DGGITQSPKYLFRKEGQNVTLSCEQNLNHDAMYWYRQDPGQGLRLIYYSQIVNDFQKGDIAEGYSVSREKKESFPLTVTSAQKNPTAFYLCASSIEGTSTDTQYFGPGTRLTVL.

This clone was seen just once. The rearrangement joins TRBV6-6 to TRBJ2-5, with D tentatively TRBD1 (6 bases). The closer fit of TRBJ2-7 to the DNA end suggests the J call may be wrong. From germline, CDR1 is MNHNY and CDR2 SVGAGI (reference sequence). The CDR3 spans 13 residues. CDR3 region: CASSYRDTYEQYF. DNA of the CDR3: TGTGCCAGCAGTTATCGGGACACCTACGAGCAGTACTTC.

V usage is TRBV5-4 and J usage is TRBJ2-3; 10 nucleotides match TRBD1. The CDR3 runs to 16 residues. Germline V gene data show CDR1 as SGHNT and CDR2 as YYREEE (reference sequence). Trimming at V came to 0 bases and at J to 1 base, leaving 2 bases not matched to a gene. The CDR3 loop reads CASSLAGTGGTDTQYF. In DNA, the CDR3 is TGTGCCAGCAGCTTGGCAGGGACAGGGGGCACAGATACGCAGTATTTT.

The CDR3 spells CASSLQPTDTQYF. For the CDR3, the DNA is TGTGCCAGCAGTCTACAGCCCACAGATACGCAGTATTTT. This chain connects TRBV6-1 to TRBJ2-3; D is unresolved. This CDR3 has 13 residues. The germline CDR1 and CDR2 sequences are MNHNS and SASEGT. Trimming pared 5 bases from V and 2 bases from J, leaving 8 bases between.